The sequence of this TCR beta chain was determined in a study of CD8 T cells in ankylosing spondylitis. This clonotype was detected ten times or more. The antigen is undetermined. Overall study findings and caveats: Clones tied to disease were said to be significantly enriched in matched ankylosing spondylitis synovial fluid. The disease-linked clones had a CD8+ phenotype and low blood frequencies.

The TCR beta libraries were generated through quantitative 5'-RACE incorporating molecular barcodes. TCRdb ran MiXCR on the 5' RACE reads and lists one entry per CDR3 protein. This table holds some 270,000 distinct CDR3 sequences, roughly 32% found once. Per germline, CDR1 DFQATT and CDR2 SNEGSKA (reference sequence). Trimming left V 4 bases short and J 0 bases short, with 9 bases between. CDR3 length: 13 residues. The sample comprised blood, either unsorted or a sorted T cell fraction (not recorded which). This TCR derives from a male donor with ankylosing spondylitis or in good health (not recorded which). The V gene is TRBV20-1, the J gene TRBJ1-1, with a possible D match to TRBD1 (6 bases). CDR3 region: CSAIDRMNTEAFF. The CDR3 bases are TGCAGTGCTATAGACAGGATGAACACTGAAGCTTTCTTT.